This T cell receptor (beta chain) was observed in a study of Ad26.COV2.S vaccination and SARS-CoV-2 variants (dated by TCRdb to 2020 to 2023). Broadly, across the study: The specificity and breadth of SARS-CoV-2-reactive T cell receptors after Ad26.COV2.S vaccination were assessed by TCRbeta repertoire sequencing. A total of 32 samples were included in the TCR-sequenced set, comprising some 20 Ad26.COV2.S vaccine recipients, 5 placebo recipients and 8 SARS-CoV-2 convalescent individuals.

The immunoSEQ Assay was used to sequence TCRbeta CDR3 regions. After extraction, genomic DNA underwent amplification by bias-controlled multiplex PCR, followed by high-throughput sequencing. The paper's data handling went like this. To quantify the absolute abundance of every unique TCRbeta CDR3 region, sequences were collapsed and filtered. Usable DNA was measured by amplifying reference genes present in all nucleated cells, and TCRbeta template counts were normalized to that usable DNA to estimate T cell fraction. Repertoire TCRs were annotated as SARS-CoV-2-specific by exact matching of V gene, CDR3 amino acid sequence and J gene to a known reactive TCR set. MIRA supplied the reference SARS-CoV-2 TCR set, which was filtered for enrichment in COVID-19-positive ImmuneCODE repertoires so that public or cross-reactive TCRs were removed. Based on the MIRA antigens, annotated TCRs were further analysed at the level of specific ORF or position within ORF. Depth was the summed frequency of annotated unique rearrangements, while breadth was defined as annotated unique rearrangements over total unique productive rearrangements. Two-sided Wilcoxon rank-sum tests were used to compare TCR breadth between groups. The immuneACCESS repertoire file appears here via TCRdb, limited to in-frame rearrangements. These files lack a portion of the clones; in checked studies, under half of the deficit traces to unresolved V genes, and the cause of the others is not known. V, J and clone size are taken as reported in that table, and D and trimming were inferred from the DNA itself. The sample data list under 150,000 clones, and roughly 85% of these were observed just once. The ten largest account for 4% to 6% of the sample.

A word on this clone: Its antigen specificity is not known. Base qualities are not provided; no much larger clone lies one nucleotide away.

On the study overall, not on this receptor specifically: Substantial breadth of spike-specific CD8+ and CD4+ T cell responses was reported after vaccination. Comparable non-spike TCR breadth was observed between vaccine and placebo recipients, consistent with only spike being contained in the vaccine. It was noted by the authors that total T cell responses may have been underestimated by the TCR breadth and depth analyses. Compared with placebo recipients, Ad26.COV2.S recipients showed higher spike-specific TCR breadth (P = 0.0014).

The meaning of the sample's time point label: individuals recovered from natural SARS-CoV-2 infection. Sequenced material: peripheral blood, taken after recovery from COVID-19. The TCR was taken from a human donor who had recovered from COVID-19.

At the DNA level, the sequence is TGTGCCAGTAGTATACGTGGGGCCCCCAATCAGCCCCAGCATTTT. Its product reads: CASSIRGAPNQPQHF. The sequence joins TRBV19 to TRBJ1-5, with a tentative D gene TRBD1 over 5 matching bases. The CDR1 and CDR2 encoded by the germline V gene (reference sequence) are LNHDA and SQIVND. The CDR3 numbers 15 residues from cysteine through phenylalanine. Of the read, only the CDR3 DNA is kept; its 45 bases are in frame from base 1. V loses 2 bases, J loses 3 bases, and the germline ends lie 11 bases apart. Full variable domain (CDR3 extended with the reference TRBV19 and TRBJ1-5 proteins): DGGITQSPKYLFRKEGQNVTLSCEQNLNHDAMYWYRQDPGQGLRLIYYSQIVNDFQKGDIAEGYSVSREKKESFPLTVTSAQKNPTAFYLCASSIRGAPNQPQHFGDGTRLSIL.